What follows describes a single TCR beta chain. Its matching antigen is unknown. It was with 60 Vbeta and 13 Jbeta primers that the PCR ran. The protocol was immunoSEQ multiplex PCR, while the TCRdb copy is restricted to in-frame clones and leaves out a portion. The table lists roughly 160,000 clones, roughly 73% of them singletons. The study sampled nominally healthy donors, though unrecorded immune exposures were likely. This entry is derived from a study of cytomegalovirus exposure and HLA in healthy donors. Regarding the study as a whole: Relative to the approximately 630-donor mean, N-insertions were reportedly fewer in an Asian-associated ancestry cluster in a later analysis. A later examination showed that TCR association rates differed by HLA locus, with DRB1 most and HLA-C fewest. Later, an analysis found that common viral pathogens appeared to be linked with several of the most significant clusters.

The clonotype comes from a woman aged 35 to 49 in good health and CMV-seropositive. Sequencing was done on a sample of PBMCs.

CDR3 DNA: TGTGCCAGCAGACGGGATAAGAACACCGGGGAGCTGTTTTTT. Its translation: CASRRDKNTGELFF. This chain uses TRBV2 with TRBJ2-2; tentative D call: TRBD2 (5 bases). V was cut by 6 bases and J by 1 base, with 9 bases left in between. The CDR3 covers 14 residues. Germline CDR1 is SNHLY and CDR2 is FYNNEI.